This T cell receptor beta chain was profiled in a study of post-analysis software for immune sequencing data. Details on this clonotype: The antigen is undetermined.

The study, taken as a whole, reports: Five TRBV segments, including TRBV5-6, TRBV5-1 and TRBV20-1, were more frequent in patients than controls.

Built from TCR beta cDNA, the libraries had unique molecular identifiers in them. One entry per CDR3 protein, called by TCRdb with MiXCR from the PCR reads. The table includes fewer than 900,000 distinct CDR3 sequences, about 43% detected once. V lost 5 bases and J 3 bases, leaving 19 bases between the germline ends. The CDR3 covers 16 residues. Germline V gene data show CDR1 as LNHDA and CDR2 as SQIVND (reference sequence). The V call is TRBV19, the J call TRBJ1-2; D might be TRBD1 (5 bases). This clonotype was sampled from a girl aged 5 to 17 with multiple sclerosis. The specimen sequenced was blood. The CDR3: CASSWALGGVDYGYTF. The CDR3 DNA reads TGTGCCAGTAGTTGGGCGCTTGGGGGGGTTGACTATGGCTACACCTTC.